This T cell receptor (beta chain) was recorded in a study of blood T cell repertoires in COVID-19. Study at large: PBMCs, B-cell-depleted T cells, or T cells provided the cDNA or gDNA that made up the material.

This clone came up a few times. Original data processing: Using reference gene primer amplification, nucleated cell counts were estimated. Clones were read by immunoSEQ multiplex PCR, and TCRdb kept only the in-frame ones, dropping some. V, J and clone size were drawn from that table, and D and trimming were deduced from the DNA. The sample has approximately 110,000 clones, less than 75% seen once. V lost 3 bases to trimming and J lost 6 bases, with 13 bases between them. CDR3 length: 13 residues. CDR1 is DFQATT and CDR2 is SNEGSKA in the germline V gene (reference sequence). This TCR came from a human donor with acute or convalescent COVID-19. The donor label of this sample is uncertain. The chain joins TRBV20-1 to TRBJ2-3, with D perhaps matching TRBD2 (7 bases). The sample consisted of peripheral blood. CDR3 region: CSASGGGGDTQYF. The CDR3 coding sequence is TGCAGTGCTAGTGGGGGGGGCGGTGATACGCAGTATTTT.